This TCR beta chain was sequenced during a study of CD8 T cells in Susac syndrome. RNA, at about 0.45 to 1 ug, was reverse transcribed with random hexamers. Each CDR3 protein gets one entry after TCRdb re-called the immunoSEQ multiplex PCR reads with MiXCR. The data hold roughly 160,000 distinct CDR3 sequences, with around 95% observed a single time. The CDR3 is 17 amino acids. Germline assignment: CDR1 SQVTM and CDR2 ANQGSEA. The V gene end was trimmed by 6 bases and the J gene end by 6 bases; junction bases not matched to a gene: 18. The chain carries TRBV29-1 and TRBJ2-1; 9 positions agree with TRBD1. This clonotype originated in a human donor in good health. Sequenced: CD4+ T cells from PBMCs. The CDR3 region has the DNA TGCAGCGTAATAAGACACACCGGGACAGGGCGTCGCAATGAGCAGTTCTTC. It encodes CSVIRHTGTGRRNEQFF.